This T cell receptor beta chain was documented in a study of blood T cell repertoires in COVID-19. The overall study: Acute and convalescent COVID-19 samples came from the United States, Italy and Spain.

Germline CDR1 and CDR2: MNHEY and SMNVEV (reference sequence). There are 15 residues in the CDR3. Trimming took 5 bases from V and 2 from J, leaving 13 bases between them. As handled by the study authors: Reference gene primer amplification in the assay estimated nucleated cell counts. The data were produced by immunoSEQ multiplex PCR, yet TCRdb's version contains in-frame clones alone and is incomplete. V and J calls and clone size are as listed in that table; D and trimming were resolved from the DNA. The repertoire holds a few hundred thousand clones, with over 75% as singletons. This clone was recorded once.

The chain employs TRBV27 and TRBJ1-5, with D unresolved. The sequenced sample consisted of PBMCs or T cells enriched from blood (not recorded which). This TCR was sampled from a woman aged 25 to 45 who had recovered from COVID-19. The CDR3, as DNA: TGTGCCAGCAGTAGAACGACCGAGGGCAATCAGCCCCAGCATTTT. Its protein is CASSRTTEGNQPQHF.